These 21 T cell receptor beta chains originate from one sample sequenced in a study of identifying expanded T cells in peripheral blood (dated 2019 in TCRdb). Libraries were prepared through the immunoSEQ multiplex PCR assay. TCRdb stores this immuneACCESS table with in-frame sequences only. Part of the clones is absent; in the studies checked, under half of the shortfall reflects unresolved V genes, and no reason is known for the rest. The sample yields 55,000 to 75,000 clones; around 87% were counted once. In total, the top ten clones hold around 4.6% of the sample. The sample consisted of blood. The source of these receptors is a person aged 18 to 69 in good health.

V usage is TRBV2 and J usage is TRBJ2-2; D unclear. The germline CDR1 and CDR2 sequences are SNHLY and FYNNEI. With 6 bases removed from V and 4 bases from J, the gap between germline ends came to 9 bases. CDR3 length equals 13 residues. The DNA of the CDR3 is TGTGCCAGCAGGACGTTGTTCACCGGGGAGCTGTTTTTT. It codes for CASRTLFTGELFF.

V gene TRBV5-1 combines with J gene TRBJ2-3; 8 bases map to TRBD1. After removal of 1 base from V and 4 bases from J, the junction contained 2 bases not matched to a gene. Germline lookup yields CDR1 SGHRS and CDR2 YFSETQ. The CDR3 loop spans 14 amino acids. CDR3 in DNA: TGCGCCAGCAGCTTGCCAGGGGGCGCAGATACGCAGTATTTT. It is translated as CASSLPGGADTQYF.

This chain links TRBV7-2 with TRBJ1-5; D ambiguous. V was trimmed by 2 bases and J by 1 base, leaving 6 bases between them. Germline CDR1 and CDR2: SGHTA and FQGNSA. The length of the CDR3 is 14 residues. Here the CDR3 DNA reads TGTGCCAGCAGCTTACTGGTGAGCAATCAGCCCCAGCATTTT. It specifies CASSLLVSNQPQHF.

At least ten counts were recorded for this clone. The rearrangement joins TRBV5-4 to TRBJ1-1; tentatively, D is TRBD1 (6 bases). V was clipped by 7 bases and J by 0 bases, with 13 bases between them. In germline, CDR1 is SGHNT, CDR2 YYREEE (reference sequence). The CDR3 consists of 14 residues. Here the CDR3 DNA reads TGTGCCAGCGGCAGGGGCGTTATGAACACTGAAGCTTTCTTT. Translation: CASGRGVMNTEAFF.

The J gene is TRBJ2-1, the V gene TRBV27; no reliable D call. The ends were cut back, 3 bases at V and 1 base at J, with 10 bases in the middle. The CDR3 is made up of 15 amino acids. The V gene's germline CDR1 is MNHEY and CDR2 SMNVEV (reference sequence). The CDR3 DNA follows: TGTGCCAGCAGTTTGGGTCTAGAATCCTACAATGAGCAGTTCTTC. Its protein is CASSLGLESYNEQFF.

The chain links TRBV6-1 to TRBJ1-5; tentative D call: TRBD1 (6 bases). CDR1 and CDR2 (germline): MNHNS, SASEGT. The V and J ends lost 1 base and 4 bases respectively, with 11 bases between them. The CDR3 sequence is 15 residues long. The CDR3 coding sequence is TGTGCCAGCAGTGAAGGTTTCCAGGGGAATCAGCCCCAGCATTTT. Protein product: CASSEGFQGNQPQHF.

As to this clone: Within the sample, other DNA sequences also encode this same CDR3. The chain couples TRBV6-4 to TRBJ2-3; D gene unclear. V gave up 0 bases and J gave up 2 bases, with 3 bases separating them. Germline CDR1 is MRHNA and CDR2 is SNTAGT. The CDR3 length is 13 residues. In DNA, the CDR3 is TGTGCCAGCAGTGACTCGACCACAGATACGCAGTATTTT. Encoded protein: CASSDSTTDTQYF.

The chain carries TRBV6-5 and TRBJ2-5; D may be TRBD1 (8 bases). The germline V gene encodes CDR1 MNHEY and CDR2 SVGAGI. This CDR3 is built from 14 residues. Trimming took off 6 bases at V and 3 bases at J, with 14 bases between the two ends. The CDR3 region is CASRDTGGEETQYF. CDR3 sequence (DNA): TGTGCCAGCAGGGATACAGGGGGGGAAGAGACCCAGTACTTC.

This clone came up a few times. The chain is built from TRBV7-3 and TRBJ1-1, with TRBD1 as a possible D gene (5 bases). Trimming cost V 2 bases and J 1 base, with 5 bases left between them. The CDR3 consists of 13 residues. The germline V gene encodes CDR1 SGHTA and CDR2 FQGTGA. This CDR3 is CASSLQGNTEAFF. CDR3 in DNA: TGTGCCAGCAGCTTACAGGGGAACACTGAAGCTTTCTTT. The whole variable domain, remainder taken from reference TRBV7-3 and TRBJ1-1, is GAGVSQTPSNKVTEKGKYVELRCDPISGHTALYWYRQSLGQGPEFLIYFQGTGAADDSGLPNDRFFAVRPEGSVSTLKIQRTERGDSAVYLCASSLQGNTEAFFGQGTRLTVV.

CDR3 coding DNA: TGCGCCAGCAGCGACACGGGACAGTCCTACAATGAGCAGTTCTTC. This translates into CASSDTGQSYNEQFF. The chain has TRBV5-1 and TRBJ2-1; 7 nucleotides match TRBD1. Germline CDR1 and CDR2: SGHRS and YFSETQ. V dropped 4 bases and J dropped 1; count of bases not matched to a gene: 5. The CDR3 spans 15 residues.

The rearrangement joins TRBV6-4 to TRBJ2-1, with 8 bases identical to TRBD2. J lost 1 base, V lost 2 bases, and 4 bases had no gene match. Per the germline V gene, CDR1 is MRHNA and CDR2 is SNTAGT. The CDR3 spans 16 residues. The DNA for the CDR3 is TGTGCCAGCAGTGACGCGGCTAGCGGGTCCTACAATGAGCAGTTCTTC. Protein product: CASSDAASGSYNEQFF.

V usage is TRBV4-1 and J usage is TRBJ1-5; no reliable D call. This CDR3 has 13 residues. Looked up from germline, CDR1 is MGHRA and CDR2 is YSYEKL. Trimming cost V 0 bases and J 1 base, with 1 base left between them. The CDR3 region is CASSQESNQPQHF. In nucleotides, the CDR3 is TGCGCCAGCAGCCAAGAAAGCAATCAGCCCCAGCATTTT.

The chain uses TRBV6-5 and TRBJ1-3; a weak D match, TRBD1 (5 bases). The ends were cut back, 3 bases at V and 4 bases at J, with 10 bases in the middle. CDR1 is MNHEY, CDR2 SVGAGI, per germline. This CDR3 has 14 amino acids. The CDR3 nucleotides are TGTGCCAGCAGTTATGGGACCTTCGGAAACACCATATATTTT. Amino acid sequence: CASSYGTFGNTIYF.

The rearrangement joins TRBV6-4 to TRBJ2-1, with a tentative D call TRBD2 (6 bases). CDR3 length: 15 residues. Germline V gene data show CDR1 as MRHNA and CDR2 as SNTAGT. The germline V and J ends were trimmed by 6 bases and 8 bases, with 20 bases remaining between them. In DNA form, the CDR3 reads TGTGCCAGCAGGCCGGGTGAAGATAGCGGTTATGAGCAGTTCTTC. Protein: CASRPGEDSGYEQFF.

The J gene is TRBJ1-1, the V gene TRBV2; possibly TRBD1 for D (6 bases). Between the trimmed V and J ends, which lost 4 bases and 3 bases, there was a span of 18 bases. Germline V gene lookup returns CDR1 SNHLY and CDR2 FYNNEI. The CDR3 consists of 16 residues. The CDR3 reads CASSGTAIPFDTEAFF. Written as DNA, the CDR3 is TGTGCCAGCAGTGGGACAGCCATCCCATTTGACACTGAAGCTTTCTTT.

The chain links TRBV18 to TRBJ1-2, with TRBD1 identical over 7 bases. V lost 5 bases to trimming and J lost 4 bases; unmatched junction nucleotides: 7. The CDR3 consists of 14 residues. The germline V gene has CDR1 KGHSH and CDR2 LQKENI. This chain's CDR3 is CASSSRQGTYGYTF. In DNA, the CDR3 is TGTGCCAGCTCATCTCGACAGGGAACCTATGGCTACACCTTC. Together with reference TRBV18 and TRBJ1-2, the CDR3 gives the full variable domain: NAGVMQNPRHLVRRRGQEARLRCSPMKGHSHVYWYRQLPEEGLKFMVYLQKENIIDESGMPKERFSAEFPKEGPSILRIQQVVRGDSAAYFCASSSRQGTYGYTFGSGTRLTVV.

This clone was recorded only once. V and J are TRBV7-9 and TRBJ2-7; the D gene is possibly TRBD1 (5 bases). Germline CDR1 reads SEHNR; CDR2 reads FQNEAQ (reference sequence). V dropped 5 bases and J dropped 4 bases, with 12 bases sitting between them. The CDR3 totals 13 residues. CDR3 bases: TGTGCCAGCAGCCCGACAGAAGAATACGAGCAGTACTTC. Its protein is CASSPTEEYEQYF.

The chain couples TRBV10-2 to TRBJ1-2; 7 bases are a match to TRBD1. This CDR3 region has 15 residues. Trimming at V came to 2 bases and at J to 3 bases, leaving 6 bases not matched to a gene. Germline CDR1 is WSHSY and CDR2 is SAAADI. This CDR3 is CASSEEVTGYYGYTF. CDR3 DNA: TGCGCCAGCAGTGAGGAGGTGACAGGGTACTATGGCTACACCTTC.

The J gene is TRBJ2-1, the V gene TRBV7-9; 7 bases map to TRBD2. CDR3 length: 11 residues. CDR1 is SEHNR, CDR2 FQNEAQ, per germline (reference sequence). The CDR3 DNA reads TGTGCGGGAGGGCCATACAATGAGCAGTTCTTC. Translated: CAGGPYNEQFF.

CDR3 DNA sequence: TGTGCCAGCAGCTTAGCCGGCTATGGCTACACCTTC. Translated: CASSLAGYGYTF. This chain joins TRBV7-9 and TRBJ1-2; D gene uncertain. Germline V gene lookup returns CDR1 SEHNR and CDR2 FQNEAQ (reference sequence). Trimming took 0 bases from V and 4 from J, leaving 3 bases between them. This CDR3 contains 12 residues.

The chain recombines TRBV5-1 with TRBJ2-5; D ambiguous. V lost 3 bases and J lost 0, with 3 bases in between. The CDR3 totals 12 residues. Germline V lookup: CDR1 SGHRS, CDR2 YFSETQ. CDR3 nucleotides: TGCGCCAGCAGCTGGGACCAAGAGACCCAGTACTTC. Translating gives CASSWDQETQYF.